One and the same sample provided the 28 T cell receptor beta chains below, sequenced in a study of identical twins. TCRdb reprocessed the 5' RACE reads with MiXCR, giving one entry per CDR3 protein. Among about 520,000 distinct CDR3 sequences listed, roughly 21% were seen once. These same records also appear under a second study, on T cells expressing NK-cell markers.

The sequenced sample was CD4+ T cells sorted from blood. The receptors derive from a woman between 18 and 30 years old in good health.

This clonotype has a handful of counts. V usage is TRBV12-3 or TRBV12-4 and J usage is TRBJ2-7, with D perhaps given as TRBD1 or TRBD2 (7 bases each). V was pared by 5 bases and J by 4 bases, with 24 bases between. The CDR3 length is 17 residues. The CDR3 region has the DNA TGTGCCAGCAGTCTGCCGGGACTAACCAGGGGGTATTACGAGCAGTACTTC. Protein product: CASSLPGLTRGYYEQYF.

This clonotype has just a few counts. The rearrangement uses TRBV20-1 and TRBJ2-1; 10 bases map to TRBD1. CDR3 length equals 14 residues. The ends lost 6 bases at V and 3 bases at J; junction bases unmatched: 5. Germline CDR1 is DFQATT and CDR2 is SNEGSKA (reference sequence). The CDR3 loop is CSATGQGIYNEQFF. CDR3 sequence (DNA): TGCAGTGCCACGGGACAGGGGATCTACAATGAGCAGTTCTTC.

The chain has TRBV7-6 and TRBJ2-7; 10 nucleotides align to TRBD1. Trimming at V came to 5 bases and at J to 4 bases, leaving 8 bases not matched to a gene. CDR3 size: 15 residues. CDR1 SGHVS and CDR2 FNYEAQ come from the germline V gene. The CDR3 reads CASSITGTGDYEQYF. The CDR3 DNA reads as TGTGCCAGCAGCATTACCGGGACAGGGGATTACGAGCAGTACTTC.

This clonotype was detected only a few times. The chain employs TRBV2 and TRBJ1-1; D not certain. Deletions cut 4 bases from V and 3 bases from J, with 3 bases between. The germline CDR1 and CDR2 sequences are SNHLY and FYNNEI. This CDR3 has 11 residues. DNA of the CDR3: TGTGCCAGCAGTGTGGACACTGAAGCTTTCTTT. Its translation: CASSVDTEAFF.

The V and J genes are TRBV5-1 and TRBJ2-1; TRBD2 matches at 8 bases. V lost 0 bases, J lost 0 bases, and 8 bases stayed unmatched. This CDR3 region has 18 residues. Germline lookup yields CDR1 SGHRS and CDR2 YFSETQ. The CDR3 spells CASSLAGGGSFSYNEQFF. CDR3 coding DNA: TGCGCCAGCAGCTTGGCGGGAGGGGGTTCCTTCTCCTACAATGAGCAGTTCTTC.

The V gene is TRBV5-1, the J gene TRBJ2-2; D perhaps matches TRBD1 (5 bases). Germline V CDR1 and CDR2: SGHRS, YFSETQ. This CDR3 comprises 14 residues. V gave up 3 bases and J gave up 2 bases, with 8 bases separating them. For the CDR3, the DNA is TGCGCCAGCAGCTCCGGACAAAACACCGGGGAGCTGTTTTTT. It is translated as CASSSGQNTGELFF.

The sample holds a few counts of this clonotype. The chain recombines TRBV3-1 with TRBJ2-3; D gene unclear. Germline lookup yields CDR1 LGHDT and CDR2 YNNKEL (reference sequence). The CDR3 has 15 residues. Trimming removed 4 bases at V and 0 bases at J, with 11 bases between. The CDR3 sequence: CASSPYGPSTDTQYF. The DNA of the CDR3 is TGTGCCAGCAGCCCATACGGGCCTAGCACAGATACGCAGTATTTT.

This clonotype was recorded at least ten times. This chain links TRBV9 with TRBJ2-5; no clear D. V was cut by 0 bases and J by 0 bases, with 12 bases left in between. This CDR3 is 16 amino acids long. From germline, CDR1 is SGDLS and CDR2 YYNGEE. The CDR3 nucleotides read TGTGCCAGCAGCGTAGGGGCTCATCAGAACCAAGAGACCCAGTACTTC. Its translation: CASSVGAHQNQETQYF.

CDR3 in DNA: TGCAGTGCGGTTGGGGGGTCCGACTACAATGAGCAGTTCTTC. This codes for CSAVGGSDYNEQFF. This chain connects TRBV20-1 to TRBJ2-1, with a possible D match to TRBD2 (6 bases). Germline assignment: CDR1 DFQATT and CDR2 SNEGSKA (reference sequence). This CDR3 contains 14 residues. Trimming left V 6 bases short and J 3 bases short, with 15 bases between.

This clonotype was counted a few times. The CDR3 spells CSASPRSGANVLTF. Written as DNA, the CDR3 is TGCAGTGCTAGCCCGAGATCTGGGGCCAACGTCCTGACTTTC. This chain connects TRBV20-1 to TRBJ2-6; D call uncertain. The CDR3 extends over 14 amino acids. Germline V lookup: CDR1 DFQATT, CDR2 SNEGSKA (reference sequence). V lost 3 bases, J lost 1 base, and 7 bases lay in between.

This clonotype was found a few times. The CDR3 DNA follows: TGCGCCAGCAGCCTTGAAGGGGAGCTGAGCGAGCAGTACTTC. Translation: CASSLEGELSEQYF. V usage is TRBV5-1 and J usage is TRBJ2-7; D may match TRBD1 or TRBD2 (5 bases each). Trimming took 4 bases from V and 6 from J, leaving 17 bases between them. The length of the CDR3 is 14 residues. Germline loops: CDR1 SGHRS, CDR2 YFSETQ. Full variable domain (remainder filled in from reference TRBV5-1 and TRBJ2-7): KAGVTQTPRYLIKTRGQQVTLSCSPISGHRSVSWYQQTPGQGLQFLFEYFSETQRNKGNFPGRFSGRQFSNSRSEMNVSTLELGDSALYLCASSLEGELSEQYFGPGTRLTVT.

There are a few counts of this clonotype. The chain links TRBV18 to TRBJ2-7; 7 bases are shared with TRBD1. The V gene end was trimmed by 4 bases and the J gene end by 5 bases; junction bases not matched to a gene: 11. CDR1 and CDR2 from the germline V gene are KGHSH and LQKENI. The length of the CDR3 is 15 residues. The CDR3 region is CASSQAPTGSDEQYF. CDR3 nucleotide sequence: TGTGCCAGCTCACAAGCTCCGACAGGGAGCGACGAGCAGTACTTC. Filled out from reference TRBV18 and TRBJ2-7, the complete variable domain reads NAGVMQNPRHLVRRRGQEARLRCSPMKGHSHVYWYRQLPEEGLKFMVYLQKENIIDESGMPKERFSAEFPKEGPSILRIQQVVRGDSAAYFCASSQAPTGSDEQYFGPGTRLTVT.

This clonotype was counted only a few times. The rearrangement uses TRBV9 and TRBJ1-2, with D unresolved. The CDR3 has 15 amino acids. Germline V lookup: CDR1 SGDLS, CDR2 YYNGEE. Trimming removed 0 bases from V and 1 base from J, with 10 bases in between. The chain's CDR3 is CASSVGRPDNYGYTF. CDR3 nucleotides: TGTGCCAGCAGCGTAGGCAGACCCGATAACTATGGCTACACCTTC.

This chain's CDR3 is CASSVSWMGNSPLHF. The CDR3 bases are TGTGCCAGCAGTGTGTCCTGGATGGGGAACTCACCCCTCCACTTT. V and J are TRBV2 and TRBJ1-6, with unresolved D. Germline V CDR1 and CDR2: SNHLY, FYNNEI. CDR3 length: 15 residues. Between the trimmed V and J ends, which lost 4 bases and 10 bases, there was a span of 17 bases.

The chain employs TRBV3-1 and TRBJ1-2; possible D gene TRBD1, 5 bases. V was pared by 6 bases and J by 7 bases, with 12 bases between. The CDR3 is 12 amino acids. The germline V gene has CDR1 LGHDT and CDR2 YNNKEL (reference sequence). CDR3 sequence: CASRVGQGGYTF. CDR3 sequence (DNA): TGTGCCAGCAGGGTTGGACAAGGTGGCTACACCTTC.

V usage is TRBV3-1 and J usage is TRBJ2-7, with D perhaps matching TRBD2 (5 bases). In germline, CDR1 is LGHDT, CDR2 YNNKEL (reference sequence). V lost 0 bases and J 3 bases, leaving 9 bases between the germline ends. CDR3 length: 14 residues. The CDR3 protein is CASSQDYGIYEQYF. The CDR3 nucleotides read TGTGCCAGCAGCCAAGATTACGGGATCTACGAGCAGTACTTC.

The CDR3 DNA follows: TGCAGTGCTGTCGCCGGGACTAGCGGGACTGCTGGGCAGTTCTTC. Residues: CSAVAGTSGTAGQFF. This sequence joins TRBV20-1 and TRBJ2-1; 13 bases map to TRBD2. After removal of 5 bases from V and 12 bases from J, the junction contained 13 bases not matched to a gene. This CDR3 comprises 15 residues. CDR1 DFQATT and CDR2 SNEGSKA come from the germline V gene (reference sequence).

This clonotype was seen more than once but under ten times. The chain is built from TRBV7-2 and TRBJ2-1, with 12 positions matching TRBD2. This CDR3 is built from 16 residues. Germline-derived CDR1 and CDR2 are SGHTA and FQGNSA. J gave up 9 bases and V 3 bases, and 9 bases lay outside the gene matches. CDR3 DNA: TGTGCCAGCAGCTTTGGGTCGACTAGCGGGAGAGTTGAGCAGTTCTTC. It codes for CASSFGSTSGRVEQFF. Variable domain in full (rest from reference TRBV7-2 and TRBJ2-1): GAGVSQSPSNKVTEKGKDVELRCDPISGHTALYWYRQSLGQGLEFLIYFQGNSAPDKSGLPSDRFSAERTGGSVSTLTIQRTQQEDSAVYLCASSFGSTSGRVEQFFGPGTRLTVL.

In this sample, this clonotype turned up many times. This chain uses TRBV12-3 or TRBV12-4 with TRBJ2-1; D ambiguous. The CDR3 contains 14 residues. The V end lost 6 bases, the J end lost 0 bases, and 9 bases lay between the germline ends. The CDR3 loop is CASRSPGSYNEQFF. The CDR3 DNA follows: TGTGCCAGCAGGTCGCCTGGCTCCTACAATGAGCAGTTCTTC.

CDR3 in amino acids: CSAPLGDIQYF. The CDR3 bases are TGCAGTGCCCCTCTTGGAGACATTCAGTACTTC. V and J are TRBV20-1 and TRBJ2-4; D is unclear. V shed 6 bases and J shed 8 bases, with 11 bases lying between them. Germline CDR1 DFQATT, CDR2 SNEGSKA (reference sequence). The CDR3 is 11 amino acids.

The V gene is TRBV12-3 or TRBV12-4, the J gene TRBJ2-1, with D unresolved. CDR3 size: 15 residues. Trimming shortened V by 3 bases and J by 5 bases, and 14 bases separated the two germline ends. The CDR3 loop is CASSLVGAPNNEQFF. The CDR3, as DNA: TGTGCCAGCAGTTTGGTTGGCGCACCCAACAATGAGCAGTTCTTC.

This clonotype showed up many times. CDR3 in DNA: TGTGCCAGCAGTTTAGTGGCTACTAACTATGGCTACACCTTC. Translating it yields CASSLVATNYGYTF. The rearrangement joins TRBV12-3 or TRBV12-4 to TRBJ1-2; D unclear. This CDR3 is built from 14 residues. The V gene lost 1 base and the J gene lost 0 bases, with 6 bases spanning the gap.

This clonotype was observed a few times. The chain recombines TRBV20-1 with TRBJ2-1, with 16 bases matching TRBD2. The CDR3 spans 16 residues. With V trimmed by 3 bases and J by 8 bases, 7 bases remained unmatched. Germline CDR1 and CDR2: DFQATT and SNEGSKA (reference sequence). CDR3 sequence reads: CSARGLAGGPVDEQFF. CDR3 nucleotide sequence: TGCAGTGCTAGGGGACTAGCGGGAGGGCCGGTCGATGAGCAGTTCTTC.

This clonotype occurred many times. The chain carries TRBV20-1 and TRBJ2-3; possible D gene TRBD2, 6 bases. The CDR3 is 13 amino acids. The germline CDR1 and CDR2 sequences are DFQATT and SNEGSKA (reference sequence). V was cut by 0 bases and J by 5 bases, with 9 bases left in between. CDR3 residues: CSARDGGRDTQYF. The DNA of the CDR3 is TGCAGTGCTAGAGATGGAGGGAGAGATACGCAGTATTTT.

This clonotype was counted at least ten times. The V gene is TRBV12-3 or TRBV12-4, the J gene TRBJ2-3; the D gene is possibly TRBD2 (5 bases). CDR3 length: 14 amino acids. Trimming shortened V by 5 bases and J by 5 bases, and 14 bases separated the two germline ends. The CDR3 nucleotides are TGTGCCAGCAGTCCCGATTCGGGGATAGATACGCAGTATTTT. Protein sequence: CASSPDSGIDTQYF.

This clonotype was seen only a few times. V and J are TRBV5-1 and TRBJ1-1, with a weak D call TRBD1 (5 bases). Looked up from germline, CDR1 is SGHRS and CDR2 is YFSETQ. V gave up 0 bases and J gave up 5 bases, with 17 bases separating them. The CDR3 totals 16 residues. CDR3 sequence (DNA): TGCGCCAGCAGCTTGGCGGGCCCGTCTGGGGGGACTGAAGCTTTCTTT. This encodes CASSLAGPSGGTEAFF. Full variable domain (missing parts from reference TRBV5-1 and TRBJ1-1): KAGVTQTPRYLIKTRGQQVTLSCSPISGHRSVSWYQQTPGQGLQFLFEYFSETQRNKGNFPGRFSGRQFSNSRSEMNVSTLELGDSALYLCASSLAGPSGGTEAFFGQGTRLTVV.

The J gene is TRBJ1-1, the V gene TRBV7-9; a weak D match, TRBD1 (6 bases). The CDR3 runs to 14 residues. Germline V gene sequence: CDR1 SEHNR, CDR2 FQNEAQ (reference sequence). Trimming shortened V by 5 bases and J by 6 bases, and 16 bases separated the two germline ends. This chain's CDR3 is CASSAIGGRSEAFF. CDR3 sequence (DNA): TGTGCCAGCAGCGCTATAGGGGGGCGATCTGAAGCTTTCTTT.

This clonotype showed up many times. The CDR3 reads CSVGRGAVGYNEQFF. In DNA form, the CDR3 reads TGCAGCGTTGGGCGGGGAGCGGTGGGTTACAATGAGCAGTTCTTC. The chain recombines TRBV29-1 with TRBJ2-1, with TRBD2 as a possible D gene (6 bases). V lost 4 bases and J lost 4, with 17 bases in between. The CDR3 consists of 15 residues. CDR1 is SQVTM and CDR2 is ANQGSEA in the germline V gene.